Each of the 22 T cell receptor beta chains below was sequenced from the same sample in a study of T-cell reconstitution after alpha-beta-depleted transplantation in children. Construction of the TCRbeta library involved unique molecular identifiers. TCRdb reprocessed the PCR reads with MiXCR, giving one entry per CDR3 protein. The sample carries about 980,000 distinct CDR3 sequences, roughly 29% recorded once. The sequencing used PBMCs, mostly from graft donor cells, collected 360 days after TCRalphabeta/CD19-depleted stem cell transplant. These receptor sequences come from a boy under two years old who had a stem cell transplant for SCID, so the T cells may come from the graft donor.

This chain connects TRBV5-8 to TRBJ1-1, with D uncertain. V lost 5 bases and J 3 bases, leaving 11 bases between the germline ends. The CDR3 is 13 amino acids. CDR1 is SGHTS and CDR2 is YDEGEE in the germline V gene. This chain's CDR3 is CASSSGRHTEAFF. The CDR3 coding sequence is TGTGCCAGCAGTTCAGGTCGACACACTGAAGCTTTCTTT.

This clonotype was seen only a few times. For the CDR3, the DNA is TGTGCCATCAGTGAGCGGGCCTACGAGCAGTACTTC. This translates into CAISERAYEQYF. The chain has TRBV10-3 and TRBJ2-7; D ambiguous. The CDR3 extends over 12 amino acids. Trimming cost V 2 bases and J 2 bases, with 4 bases left between them. Looked up from germline, CDR1 is ENHRY and CDR2 is SYGVKD.

The chain couples TRBV6-1 to TRBJ2-7, with a weak D call TRBD2 (5 bases). V was trimmed by 6 bases and J by 1 base, leaving 16 bases between them. Germline V gives CDR1 MNHNS, CDR2 SASEGT. CDR3 length: 15 residues. Here the CDR3 reads CASSPEGWPSYEQYF. In DNA form, the CDR3 reads TGTGCCAGCAGCCCAGAGGGTTGGCCGTCCTACGAGCAGTACTTC.

Written as DNA, the CDR3 is TGTGCCAGCAGTCCGGGGGGTCACTCTGGGGCCAACGTCCTGACTTTC. Amino acid sequence: CASSPGGHSGANVLTF. V is TRBV7-6 and J is TRBJ2-6, with TRBD2 matching over 7 bases. Germline CDR1 and CDR2: SGHVS and FNYEAQ. The junction had 5 bases not matched to a gene; V was cut back by 6 bases and J by 0 bases. The CDR3 has 16 amino acids. The full variable domain, completed using reference TRBV7-6 and TRBJ2-6, is GAGVSQSPRYKVTKRGQDVALRCDPISGHVSLYWYRQALGQGPEFLTYFNYEAQQDKSGLPNDRFSAERPEGSISTLTIQRTEQRDSAMYRCASSPGGHSGANVLTFGAGSRLTVL.

The V call is TRBV12-3 or TRBV12-4, the J call TRBJ2-1; 7 bases line up with TRBD1. The CDR3 runs 13 residues. J gave up 4 bases and V 7 bases, and 4 bases lay outside the gene matches. The CDR3, as DNA: TGTGCCAGCAAAGGGACAGCTTACAATGAGCAGTTCTTC. This codes for CASKGTAYNEQFF.

This clonotype was counted a few times. V is TRBV12-3 or TRBV12-4 and J is TRBJ2-3; TRBD1 might be the D (6 bases). This CDR3 is 13 amino acids long. Trimming removed 4 bases from V and 11 bases from J, with 16 bases in between. CDR3 nucleotide sequence: TGTGCCAGCAGTTACGCGGACAGTCGTGGGCAGTATTTT. Its protein is CASSYADSRGQYF.

This clonotype was observed at least ten times. J is TRBJ2-7 and V is TRBV5-1, with D unclear. Between the trimmed V and J ends, which lost 2 bases and 0 bases, there was a span of 9 bases. The CDR3 consists of 14 residues. Germline CDR1 and CDR2: SGHRS and YFSETQ. The CDR3 bases are TGCGCCAGCAGCTTAGGCCGGATCTCCTACGAGCAGTACTTC. Its translation is CASSLGRISYEQYF. Using reference TRBV5-1 and TRBJ2-7 for the parts outside the CDR3, the full variable domain is KAGVTQTPRYLIKTRGQQVTLSCSPISGHRSVSWYQQTPGQGLQFLFEYFSETQRNKGNFPGRFSGRQFSNSRSEMNVSTLELGDSALYLCASSLGRISYEQYFGPGTRLTVT.

The rearrangement links TRBV20-1 to TRBJ2-1; 10 nucleotides align to TRBD2. CDR3 length: 13 residues. The ends lost 4 bases at V and 12 bases at J; junction bases unmatched: 9. Germline V lookup: CDR1 DFQATT, CDR2 SNEGSKA (reference sequence). The chain's CDR3 is CSAKAGGKSGQFF. Written as DNA, the CDR3 is TGCAGTGCTAAAGCGGGGGGGAAGTCCGGGCAGTTCTTC.

The chain uses TRBV4-3 and TRBJ1-1, with a possible D match to TRBD1 (5 bases). The CDR3 covers 13 residues. The germline V gene has CDR1 LGHNA and CDR2 YSLEER. Deletions cut 0 bases from V and 14 bases from J, with 16 bases between. The CDR3 sequence is CASSQDDAGVAFF. CDR3 in DNA: TGCGCCAGCAGCCAAGATGACGCGGGGGTTGCCTTCTTT.

V and J are TRBV27 and TRBJ2-1, with TRBD1 as a possible D gene (5 bases). Trimming cost V 4 bases and J 7 bases, with 11 bases left between them. Germline CDR1 and CDR2: MNHEY and SMNVEV (reference sequence). This CDR3 region has 13 residues. The CDR3 sequence: CASSSFPGNEQFF. The CDR3 DNA is TGTGCCAGCAGTTCGTTTCCAGGGAATGAGCAGTTCTTC.

This clonotype has more than one count but fewer than ten. CDR3: CASSSEAFYNEQFF. CDR3 coding DNA: TGTGCCAGCAGCTCGGAGGCGTTTTACAATGAGCAGTTCTTC. The chain is built from TRBV7-2 and TRBJ2-1; TRBD2 might be the D (5 bases). The CDR3 covers 14 residues. Trimming removed 4 bases from V and 4 bases from J, with 11 bases in between. From germline, CDR1 is SGHTA and CDR2 FQGNSA. The whole variable domain, remainder taken from reference TRBV7-2 and TRBJ2-1, is GAGVSQSPSNKVTEKGKDVELRCDPISGHTALYWYRQSLGQGLEFLIYFQGNSAPDKSGLPSDRFSAERTGGSVSTLTIQRTQQEDSAVYLCASSSEAFYNEQFFGPGTRLTVL.

This clonotype was observed a few times. The chain carries TRBV7-3 and TRBJ2-1, with D tentatively TRBD1 (6 bases). Germline V gene data show CDR1 as SGHTA and CDR2 as FQGTGA. V lost 4 bases and J 0 bases, leaving 13 bases between the germline ends. There are 16 residues in the CDR3. CDR3 loop: CASSSQGPSSYNEQFF. CDR3 nucleotides: TGTGCCAGCAGCTCTCAGGGGCCCAGCTCCTACAATGAGCAGTTCTTC. Full variable domain (outside the CDR3, taken from reference TRBV7-3 and TRBJ2-1): GAGVSQTPSNKVTEKGKYVELRCDPISGHTALYWYRQSLGQGPEFLIYFQGTGAADDSGLPNDRFFAVRPEGSVSTLKIQRTERGDSAVYLCASSSQGPSSYNEQFFGPGTRLTVL.

This clonotype showed up just once. The chain joins TRBV29-1 to TRBJ2-5; no clear D. This CDR3 comprises 12 residues. Looked up from germline, CDR1 is SQVTM and CDR2 is ANQGSEA. V lost 4 bases, J lost 0 bases, and 6 bases lay in between. In DNA form, the CDR3 reads TGCAGCGTTGCGGCATACCAAGAGACCCAGTACTTC. It yields the protein CSVAAYQETQYF.

The V call is TRBV5-4, the J call TRBJ2-2, with D perhaps TRBD1 (5 bases). Trimming removed 0 bases at V and 0 bases at J, with 15 bases between. Per the germline V gene, CDR1 is SGHNT and CDR2 is YYREEE (reference sequence). The CDR3 contains 18 residues. The CDR3 coding sequence is TGTGCCAGCAGCTTGGCAGGTCTGGGCAGGGCGAACACCGGGGAGCTGTTTTTT. Protein sequence: CASSLAGLGRANTGELFF.

The chain links TRBV15 to TRBJ2-1; D gene unclear. Per germline, CDR1 LNHNV and CDR2 YYDKDF (reference sequence). This CDR3 contains 16 residues. Trimming removed 0 bases at V and 2 bases at J, with 11 bases between. CDR3 sequence (DNA): TGTGCCACCAGCAGAGAACCGGTACCCACCTACAATGAGCAGTTCTTC. Its translation: CATSREPVPTYNEQFF. The whole variable domain, filled in from reference TRBV15 and TRBJ2-1, reads DAMVIQNPRYQVTQFGKPVTLSCSQTLNHNVMYWYQQKSSQAPKLLFHYYDKDFNNEADTPDNFQSRRPNTSFCFLDIRSPGLGDTAMYLCATSREPVPTYNEQFFGPGTRLTVL.

The chain combines TRBV28 with TRBJ2-5, with D unresolved. V was clipped by 2 bases and J by 1 base, with 5 bases between them. CDR3 length: 13 amino acids. The germline gives CDR1 MDHEN, CDR2 SYDVKM. The chain's CDR3 is CASSLRSQETQYF. The DNA of the CDR3 is TGTGCCAGCAGTTTACGGTCCCAAGAGACCCAGTACTTC. The full variable domain, completed using reference TRBV28 and TRBJ2-5, is DVKVTQSSRYLVKRTGEKVFLECVQDMDHENMFWYRQDPGLGLRLIYFSYDVKMKEKGDIPEGYSVSREKKERFSLILESASTNQTSMYLCASSLRSQETQYFGPGTRLLVL.

The gene calls are TRBV5-5 and TRBJ2-1, with a weak D call TRBD2 (5 bases). Trimming removed 3 bases from V and 2 bases from J, with 12 bases in between. The germline CDR1 and CDR2 sequences are SGHKS and YYEKEE (reference sequence). CDR3 length: 15 residues. The DNA of the CDR3 is TGTGCCAGCAGCTGGGAGACCGGGACCTACAATGAGCAGTTCTTC. It yields the protein CASSWETGTYNEQFF.

This chain joins TRBV20-1 and TRBJ2-7; D perhaps matches TRBD2 (6 bases). Trimming took off 5 bases at V and 6 bases at J, with 17 bases between the two ends. This CDR3 contains 13 residues. Looked up from germline, CDR1 is DFQATT and CDR2 is SNEGSKA (reference sequence). CDR3 in amino acids: CSAGGGLASEQYF. The CDR3 DNA follows: TGCAGTGCTGGGGGAGGTCTAGCCTCCGAGCAGTACTTC.

In its sample, this clonotype was seen once. The chain uses TRBV29-1 and TRBJ2-5; D possibly corresponds to TRBD2 (7 bases). Germline-derived CDR1 and CDR2 are SQVTM and ANQGSEA. This CDR3 has 12 amino acids. Trimming cost V 7 bases and J 5 bases, with 14 bases left between them. The CDR3 DNA is TGCAGCGCCGGTGGGGGGGCGGAGACCCAGTACTTC. Protein sequence: CSAGGGAETQYF. Full variable domain (remainder filled in from reference TRBV29-1 and TRBJ2-5): SAVISQKPSRDICQRGTSLTIQCQVDSQVTMMFWYRQQPGQSLTLIATANQGSEATYESGFVIDKFPISRPNLTFSTLTVSNMSPEDSSIYLCSAGGGAETQYFGPGTRLLVL.

J is TRBJ1-4 and V is TRBV2; D call uncertain. The CDR3 is 14 residues long. V was shortened by 6 bases and J by 7 bases, with 15 bases between the two germline ends. CDR1 and CDR2 (germline): SNHLY, FYNNEI. Here the CDR3 DNA reads TGTGCCAGCAGGAACTTCGGTGGAGTTGAAAAACTGTTTTTT. Translated, it gives CASRNFGGVEKLFF. The full variable domain, completed using reference TRBV2 and TRBJ1-4, is EPEVTQTPSHQVTQMGQEVILRCVPISNHLYFYWYRQILGQKVEFLVSFYNNEISEKSEIFDDQFSVERPDGSNFTLKIRSTKLEDSAMYFCASRNFGGVEKLFFGSGTQLSVL.

The V gene is TRBV7-8, the J gene TRBJ2-7, with D possibly TRBD1 on 6 matching bases. Deletions cut 5 bases from V and 1 base from J, with 15 bases between. The CDR3 has 15 amino acids. The germline V gene has CDR1 SGHVS and CDR2 FQNEAQ. The CDR3 DNA sequence: TGTGCCAGCAGCCCATCTACCAGGGGTTCCTACGAGCAGTACTTC. Translation: CASSPSTRGSYEQYF. Variable domain in full (rest from reference TRBV7-8 and TRBJ2-7): GAGVSQSPRYKVAKRGQDVALRCDPISGHVSLFWYQQALGQGPEFLTYFQNEAQLDKSGLPSDRFFAERPEGSVSTLKIQRTQQEDSAVYLCASSPSTRGSYEQYFGPGTRLTVT.

The chain carries TRBV27 and TRBJ1-2; a weak D match, TRBD1 (5 bases). This CDR3 has 14 amino acids. Trimming stripped 6 bases from V and 5 bases from J, with 16 bases between. From germline, CDR1 is MNHEY and CDR2 SMNVEV (reference sequence). For the CDR3, the DNA is TGTGCCAGCAGACAAGACAGAATTAGTTATGGCTACACCTTC. The encoded protein is CASRQDRISYGYTF.